This T cell receptor beta chain was identified during a study of cytomegalovirus exposure and HLA in healthy donors. Overall study: An early release of data contained 75 million to 90 million unique TCRs, which came from HLA-typed donors.

The study's findings and limits: Highly shared sequence variants in one cluster were likely a sequencing artifact. The productive fraction for most TCR beta V segments was about 87% or about 30% in an earlier analysis. Later analysis identified a missense DCLRE1C variant that was linked to TCR beta V- and J-gene trimming.

The PCR made use of 60 Vbeta and 13 Jbeta primers. This table comes from immunoSEQ multiplex PCR, and its TCRdb copy is limited to in-frame clones, with some not included. This sample's table reports 150,000 to 200,000 clones. The germline gives CDR1 SGHVS, CDR2 FNYEAQ. CDR3 length equals 15 residues. V was shortened by 3 bases and J by 0 bases, with 12 bases between the two germline ends. For this clone: The antigen is undetermined.

This sequence originates from a man aged 30-40 years in good health and CMV-seronegative. The specimen sequenced was PBMCs. This chain uses TRBV7-6 with TRBJ2-7; D perhaps matches TRBD2 (5 bases). The CDR3 region is CASSFRTYSSYEQYF. The CDR3 coding sequence is TGTGCCAGCAGCTTTCGGACTTACAGCTCCTACGAGCAGTACTTC.